The 15 T cell receptor beta chains reported below all come from one sample, sequenced in a study of OX40 agonist ivuxolimab in advanced cancers. TCRdb's copy holds only in-frame clones and misses some; the assay was immunoSEQ multiplex PCR. The profile shows 15,000 to 20,000 clones, approximately 85% of them singletons. Sample: CD4+ or CD8+ T cells sorted from blood, taken in a trial of the OX40 agonist ivuxolimab. Receptors originate from an adult with an advanced solid tumor such as melanoma, head and neck, liver or kidney cancer.

The V gene is TRBV20-1, the J gene TRBJ2-1, with TRBD1 matching over 8 bases. The germline gives CDR1 DFQATT, CDR2 SNEGSKA (reference sequence). The CDR3 has 11 residues. With V trimmed by 5 bases and J by 15 bases, 9 bases remained unmatched. CDR3 sequence (DNA): TGCAGTGCTGGGCAGGGGGCTTTACGGTTCTTC. It encodes CSAGQGALRFF.

The chain has TRBV6-1 and TRBJ2-1, with D unresolved. Trimming shortened V by 6 bases and J by 4 bases, and 16 bases separated the two germline ends. Germline V gene data show CDR1 as MNHNS and CDR2 as SASEGT. CDR3 size: 15 residues. The CDR3 sequence is CASSVVSQMYNEQFF. CDR3 nucleotide sequence: TGTGCCAGCAGCGTAGTGTCCCAAATGTACAATGAGCAGTTCTTC.

The chain recombines TRBV9 with TRBJ2-2; D is unresolved. The V gene's germline CDR1 is SGDLS and CDR2 YYNGEE. The CDR3 extends over 13 amino acids. V was cut by 0 bases and J by 5 bases, with 5 bases left in between. The CDR3 sequence: CASSVVATGELFF. In DNA form, the CDR3 reads TGTGCCAGCAGCGTAGTGGCGACCGGGGAGCTGTTTTTT. The entire variable domain, with the rest obtained from reference TRBV9 and TRBJ2-2, is as follows: DSGVTQTPKHLITATGQRVTLRCSPRSGDLSVYWYQQSLDQGLQFLIQYYNGEERAKGNILERFSAQQFPDLHSELNLSSLELGDSALYFCASSVVATGELFFGEGSRLTVL.

The chain links TRBV5-4 to TRBJ2-2; 9 bases fit TRBD2. The CDR3 loop spans 15 amino acids. Germline CDR1 SGHNT, CDR2 YYREEE (reference sequence). V lost 5 bases, J lost 6 bases, and 8 bases stayed unmatched. CDR3 sequence (DNA): TGTGCCAGCAGTCCCGGGACTAGCAGCGCCGGGGAGCTGTTTTTT. It encodes CASSPGTSSAGELFF.

This clone was counted a single time. V is TRBV6-5 and J is TRBJ1-2, with 7 bases fitting TRBD1. The CDR3 covers 13 residues. The V and J ends lost 6 bases and 7 bases, in that order; junction bases with no gene match: 8. Germline V gives CDR1 MNHEY, CDR2 SVGAGI. The CDR3 spells CASRLTGAAGYTF. DNA of the CDR3: TGTGCCAGCAGATTAACAGGGGCGGCTGGCTACACCTTC.

The chain joins TRBV2 to TRBJ1-1; unclear D gene. V lost 2 bases and J lost 0, with 16 bases in between. This CDR3 is 17 amino acids long. Germline CDR1 is SNHLY and CDR2 is FYNNEI. Here the CDR3 reads CASSERGRSSMNTEAFF. The CDR3 nucleotides are TGTGCCAGCAGTGAAAGAGGCAGGTCCTCCATGAACACTGAAGCTTTCTTT.

CDR3 loop: CASSLGTFRLETQYF. In nucleotides, the CDR3 is TGTGCCAGCAGCTTGGGGACTTTTCGATTAGAGACCCAGTACTTC. The chain carries TRBV5-6 and TRBJ2-5; a possible D gene is TRBD2 (5 bases). V was trimmed by 0 bases and J by 4 bases, leaving 13 bases between them. CDR1 is SGHDT, CDR2 YYEEEE, per germline. The CDR3 spans 15 residues.

V and J are TRBV5-1 and TRBJ2-1, with a weak D call TRBD2 (5 bases). V was shortened by 3 bases and J by 6 bases, with 22 bases between the two germline ends. The CDR3 totals 17 residues. CDR1 and CDR2 (germline): SGHRS, YFSETQ. The DNA for the CDR3 is TGCGCCAGCAGCTCGCAATCCGGAACGAGGGTAAGCAATGAGCAGTTCTTC. Protein sequence: CASSSQSGTRVSNEQFF.

The chain employs TRBV28 and TRBJ1-3, with 10 bases matching TRBD1. In germline, CDR1 is MDHEN, CDR2 SYDVKM. With V trimmed by 5 bases and J by 3 bases, 7 bases remained unmatched. The CDR3 has 16 amino acids. The CDR3 nucleotides are TGTGCCAGCAGTGTACGGACAGGGGGTTATGGAAACACCATATATTTT. Translation: CASSVRTGGYGNTIYF.

J is TRBJ1-5 and V is TRBV2; 7 nucleotides align to TRBD1. The CDR3 spans 16 residues. Trimming removed 6 bases from V and 1 base from J; junction bases left unmatched: 9. In germline, CDR1 is SNHLY, CDR2 FYNNEI. The CDR3 coding sequence is TGTGCCAGCAGCTCACCGGGACAGACGAGCAATCAGCCCCAGCATTTT. Translated: CASSSPGQTSNQPQHF.

This chain uses TRBV27 with TRBJ1-5, with D uncertain. The V gene lost 5 bases and the J gene lost 1 base, with 12 bases spanning the gap. Germline assignment: CDR1 MNHEY and CDR2 SMNVEV (reference sequence). There are 15 residues in the CDR3. CDR3 nucleotides: TGTGCCAGCAGTGACCGCCGTCTGAGCAATCAGCCCCAGCATTTT. Translation gives CASSDRRLSNQPQHF.

The chain is built from TRBV4-1 and TRBJ2-3, with D hard to call. The CDR3 covers 14 residues. From germline, CDR1 is MGHRA and CDR2 YSYEKL. Trimming shortened V by 3 bases and J by 2 bases, and 9 bases separated the two germline ends. CDR3 amino acids: CASSQYGNTDTQYF. CDR3 DNA sequence: TGCGCCAGCAGCCAGTACGGTAACACAGATACGCAGTATTTT.

The rearrangement links TRBV6-6 to TRBJ2-7; 12 nucleotides line up with TRBD1. This CDR3 comprises 16 residues. V shed 5 bases and J 4 bases; nucleotides not matched to a gene: 9. Germline V gene data show CDR1 as MNHNY and CDR2 as SVGAGI (reference sequence). The CDR3 reads CASSPPGQGAKYEQYF. CDR3 coding DNA: TGTGCCAGCAGTCCGCCGGGACAGGGGGCTAAGTACGAGCAGTACTTC.

The chain employs TRBV27 and TRBJ2-1, with TRBD1 matching 8 bases. The CDR3 totals 15 residues. V lost 7 bases to trimming and J lost 7 bases; unmatched junction nucleotides: 12. Germline V gene lookup returns CDR1 MNHEY and CDR2 SMNVEV (reference sequence). The CDR3 is CASTSFRDRQNEQFF. Written as DNA, the CDR3 is TGTGCCAGCACCTCCTTCCGGGACAGGCAAAATGAGCAGTTCTTC.

The rearrangement joins TRBV27 to TRBJ1-4; 8 bases match TRBD1. Germline V gene sequence: CDR1 MNHEY, CDR2 SMNVEV (reference sequence). This CDR3 is 14 amino acids long. Trimming took 6 bases from V and 8 from J; bases not matched to a gene: 8. This chain's CDR3 is CASRTGVAGEKLFF. The CDR3 DNA reads TGTGCCAGCAGGACAGGGGTGGCGGGGGAAAAACTGTTTTTT.